The 2 T cell receptor beta chains presented below share a single source sample, sequenced in a study of blood T cells in healthy people across ages. A J-beta primer mix and a sample-barcoded 5' primer were used in a second PCR of roughly 6 to 11 cycles. Using its own MiXCR run on the 5' RACE reads, TCRdb lists one record per CDR3 protein. The table includes hundreds of thousands of distinct CDR3 sequences, roughly 43% detected once. The specimen sequenced was blood. Receptor source: a man at least 80 years old in good health.

This clonotype was seen repeatedly, ten times or more. The V gene is TRBV7-2, the J gene TRBJ2-2; D possibly corresponds to TRBD1 (5 bases). Germline CDR1 and CDR2: SGHTA and FQGNSA. V was clipped by 4 bases and J by 15 bases, with 15 bases between them. The CDR3 extends over 12 amino acids. The CDR3 DNA follows: TGTGCCAGCAGCTCAGACAGTCCGCAAGTGTTTTTT. This encodes CASSSDSPQVFF.

This clonotype was seen a handful of times. The chain couples TRBV27 to TRBJ2-1, with 9 bases that match TRBD1. The J segment lost 6 bases and the V segment lost 5 bases, leaving 11 bases of the junction unmatched. Per the germline V gene, CDR1 is MNHEY and CDR2 is SMNVEV (reference sequence). CDR3 length: 16 residues. This chain's CDR3 is CASSPHGTGRSNEQFF. CDR3 sequence (DNA): TGTGCCAGCAGTCCACACGGGACAGGGCGGTCCAATGAGCAGTTCTTC.